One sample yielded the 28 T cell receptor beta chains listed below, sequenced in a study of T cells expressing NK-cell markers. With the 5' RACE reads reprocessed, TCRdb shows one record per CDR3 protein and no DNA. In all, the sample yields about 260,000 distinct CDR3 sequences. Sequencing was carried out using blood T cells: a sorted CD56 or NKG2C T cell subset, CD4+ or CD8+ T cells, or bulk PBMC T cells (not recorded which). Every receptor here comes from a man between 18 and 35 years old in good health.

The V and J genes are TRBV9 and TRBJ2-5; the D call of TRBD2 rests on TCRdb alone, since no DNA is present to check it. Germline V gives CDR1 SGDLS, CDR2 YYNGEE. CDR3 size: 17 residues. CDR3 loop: CASSVDGLAGVLETQYF.

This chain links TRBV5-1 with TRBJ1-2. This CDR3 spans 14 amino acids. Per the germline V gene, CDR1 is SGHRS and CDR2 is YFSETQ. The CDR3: CASSISDGNYGYTF.

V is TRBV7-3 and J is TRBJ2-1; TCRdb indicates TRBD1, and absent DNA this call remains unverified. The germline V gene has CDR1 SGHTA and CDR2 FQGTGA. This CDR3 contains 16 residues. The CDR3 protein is CASSLTGTGAFDEQFF.

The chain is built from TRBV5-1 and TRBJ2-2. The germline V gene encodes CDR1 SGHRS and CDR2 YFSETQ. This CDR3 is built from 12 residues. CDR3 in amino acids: CASRRVSGELFF.

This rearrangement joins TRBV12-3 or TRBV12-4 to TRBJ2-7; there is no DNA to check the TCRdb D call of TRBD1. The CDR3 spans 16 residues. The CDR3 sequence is CASSFWGQGYPIEQYF.

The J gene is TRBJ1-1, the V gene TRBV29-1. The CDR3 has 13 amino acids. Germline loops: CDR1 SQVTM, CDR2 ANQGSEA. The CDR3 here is CSVKQRTNTEAFF.

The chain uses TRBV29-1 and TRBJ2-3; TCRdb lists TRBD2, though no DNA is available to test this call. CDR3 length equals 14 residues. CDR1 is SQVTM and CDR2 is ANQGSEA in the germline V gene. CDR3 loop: CSVAGPSGPDTQYF.

The CDR3 sequence: CSAGGLRDNEQYF. The chain is built from TRBV20-1 and TRBJ2-7; the D call of TRBD1 rests on TCRdb alone, since no DNA is present to check it. Germline V lookup: CDR1 DFQATT, CDR2 SNEGSKA (reference sequence). The CDR3 totals 13 residues.

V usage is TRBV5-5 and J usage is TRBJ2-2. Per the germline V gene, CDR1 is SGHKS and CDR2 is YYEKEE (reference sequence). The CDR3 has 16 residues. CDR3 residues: CASSLELVLHTGELFF.

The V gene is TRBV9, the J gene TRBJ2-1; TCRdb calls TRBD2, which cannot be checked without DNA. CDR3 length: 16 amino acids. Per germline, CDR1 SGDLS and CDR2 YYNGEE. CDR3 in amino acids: CASSVEVSGFPGEQFF.

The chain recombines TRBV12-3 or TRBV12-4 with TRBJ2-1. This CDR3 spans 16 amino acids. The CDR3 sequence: CASSWVSGGSYNEQFF.

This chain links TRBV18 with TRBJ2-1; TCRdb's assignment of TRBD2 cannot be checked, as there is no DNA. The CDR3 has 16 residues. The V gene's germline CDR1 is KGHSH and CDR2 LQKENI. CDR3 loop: CASSPVRRAGDNEQFF.

CDR3 residues: CASSYSTGTYEQYF. The V and J genes are TRBV6-5 and TRBJ2-7; TCRdb outputs TRBD1, but without DNA this stays unchecked. The CDR3 has 14 amino acids. Germline-derived CDR1 and CDR2 are MNHEY and SVGAGI.

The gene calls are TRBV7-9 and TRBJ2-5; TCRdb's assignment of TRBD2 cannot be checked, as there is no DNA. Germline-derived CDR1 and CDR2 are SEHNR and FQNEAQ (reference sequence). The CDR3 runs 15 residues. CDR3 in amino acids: CASSYGRALPETQYF.

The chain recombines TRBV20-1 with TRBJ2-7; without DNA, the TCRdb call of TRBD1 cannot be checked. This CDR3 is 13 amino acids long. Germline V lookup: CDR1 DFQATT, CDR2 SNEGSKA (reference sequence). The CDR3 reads CSAPLGRPYEQYF.

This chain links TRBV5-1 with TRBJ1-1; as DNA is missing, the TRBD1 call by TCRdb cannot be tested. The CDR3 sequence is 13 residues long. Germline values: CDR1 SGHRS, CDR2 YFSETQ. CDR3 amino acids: CASSSQGGTEAFF.

CDR3 amino acids: CASSPDWELFF. The chain combines TRBV12-3 or TRBV12-4 with TRBJ1-4; TCRdb gives TRBD1 as the D gene, but with no DNA this cannot be confirmed. The CDR3 extends over 11 amino acids.

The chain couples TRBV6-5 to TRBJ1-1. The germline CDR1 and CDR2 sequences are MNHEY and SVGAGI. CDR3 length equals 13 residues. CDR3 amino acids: CASSLGRFTEAFF.

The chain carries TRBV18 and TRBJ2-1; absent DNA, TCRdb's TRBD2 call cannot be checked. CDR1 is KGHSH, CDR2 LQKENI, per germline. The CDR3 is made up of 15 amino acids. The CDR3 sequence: CASSPNLAGYNEQFF.

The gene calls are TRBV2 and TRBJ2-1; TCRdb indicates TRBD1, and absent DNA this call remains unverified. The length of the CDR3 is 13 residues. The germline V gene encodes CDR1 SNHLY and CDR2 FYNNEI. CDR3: CASILTLGGKQFF.

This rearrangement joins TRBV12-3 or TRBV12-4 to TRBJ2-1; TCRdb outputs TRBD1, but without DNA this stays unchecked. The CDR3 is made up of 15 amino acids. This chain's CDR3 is CASSRPQRALPNQFF.

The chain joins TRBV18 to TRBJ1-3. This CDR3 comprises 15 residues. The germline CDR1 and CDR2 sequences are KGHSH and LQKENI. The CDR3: CASSPLRSGGNTIYF.

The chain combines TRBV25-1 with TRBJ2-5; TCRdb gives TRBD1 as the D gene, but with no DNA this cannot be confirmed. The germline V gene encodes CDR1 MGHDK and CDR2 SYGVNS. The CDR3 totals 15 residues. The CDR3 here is CASSWTQGFGETQYF.

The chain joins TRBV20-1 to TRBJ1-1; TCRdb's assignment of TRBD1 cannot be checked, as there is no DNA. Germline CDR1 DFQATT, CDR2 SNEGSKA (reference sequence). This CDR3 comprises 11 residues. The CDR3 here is CSARRDTEAFF.

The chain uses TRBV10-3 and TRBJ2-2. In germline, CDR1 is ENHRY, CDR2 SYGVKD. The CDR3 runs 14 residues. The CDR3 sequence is CAISAGRGTGELFF.

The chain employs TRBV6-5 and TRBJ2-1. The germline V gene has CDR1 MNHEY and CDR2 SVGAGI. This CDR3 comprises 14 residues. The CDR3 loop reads CASSYMGSYNEQFF.

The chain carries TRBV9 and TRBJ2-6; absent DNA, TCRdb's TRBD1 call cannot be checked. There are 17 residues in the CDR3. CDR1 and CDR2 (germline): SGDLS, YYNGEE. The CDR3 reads CASSASPWTGGANVLTF. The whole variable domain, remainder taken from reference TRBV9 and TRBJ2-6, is DSGVTQTPKHLITATGQRVTLRCSPRSGDLSVYWYQQSLDQGLQFLIQYYNGEERAKGNILERFSAQQFPDLHSELNLSSLELGDSALYFCASSASPWTGGANVLTFGAGSRLTVL.

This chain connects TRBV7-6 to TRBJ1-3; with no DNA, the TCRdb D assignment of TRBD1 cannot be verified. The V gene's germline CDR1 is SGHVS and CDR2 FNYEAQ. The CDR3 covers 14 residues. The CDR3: CASSSGTAGNTIYF.